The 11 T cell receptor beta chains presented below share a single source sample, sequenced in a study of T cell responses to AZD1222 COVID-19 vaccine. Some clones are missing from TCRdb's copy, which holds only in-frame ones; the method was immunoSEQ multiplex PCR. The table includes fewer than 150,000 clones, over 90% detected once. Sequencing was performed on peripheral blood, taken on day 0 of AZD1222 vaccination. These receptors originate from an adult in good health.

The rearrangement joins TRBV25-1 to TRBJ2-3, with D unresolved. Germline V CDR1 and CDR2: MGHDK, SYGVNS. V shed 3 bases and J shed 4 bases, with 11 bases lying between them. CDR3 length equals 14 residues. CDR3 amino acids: CASSDPGRSDTQYF. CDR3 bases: TGTGCCAGCAGTGACCCCGGCCGGTCAGATACGCAGTATTTT.

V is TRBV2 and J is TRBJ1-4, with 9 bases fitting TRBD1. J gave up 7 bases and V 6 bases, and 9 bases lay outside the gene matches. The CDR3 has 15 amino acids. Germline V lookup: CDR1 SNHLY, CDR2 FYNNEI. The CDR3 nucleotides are TGTGCCAGCAGGGTAAAGGGACAGGGTGGTGAAAAACTGTTTTTT. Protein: CASRVKGQGGEKLFF.

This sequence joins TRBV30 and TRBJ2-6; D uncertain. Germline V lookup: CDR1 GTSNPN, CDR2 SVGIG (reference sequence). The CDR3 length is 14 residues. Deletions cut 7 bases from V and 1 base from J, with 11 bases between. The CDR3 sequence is CASPGYSGANVLTF. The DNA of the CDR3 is TGTGCCTCTCCTGGGTATTCTGGGGCCAACGTCCTGACTTTC.

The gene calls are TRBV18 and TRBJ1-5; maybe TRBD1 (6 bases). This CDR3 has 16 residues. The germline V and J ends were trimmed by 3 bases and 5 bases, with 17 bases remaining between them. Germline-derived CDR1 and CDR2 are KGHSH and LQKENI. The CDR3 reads CASSPRTAGMDQPQHF. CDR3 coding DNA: TGTGCCAGCTCACCCCGGACAGCCGGAATGGATCAGCCCCAGCATTTT.

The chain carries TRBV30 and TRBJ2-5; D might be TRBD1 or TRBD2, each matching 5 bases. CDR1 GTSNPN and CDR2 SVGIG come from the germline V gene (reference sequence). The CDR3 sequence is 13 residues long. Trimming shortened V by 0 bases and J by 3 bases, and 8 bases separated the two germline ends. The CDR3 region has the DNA TGTGCCTGGAGTGTCATGGGGGAAGAGACCCAGTACTTC. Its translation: CAWSVMGEETQYF.

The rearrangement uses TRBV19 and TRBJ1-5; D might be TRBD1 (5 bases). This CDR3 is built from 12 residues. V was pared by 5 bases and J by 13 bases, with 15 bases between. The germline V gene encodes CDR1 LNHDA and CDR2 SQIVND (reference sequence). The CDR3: CASSAMDGAQHF. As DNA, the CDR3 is TGTGCCAGTAGTGCAATGGACGGGGCACAGCATTTT.

CDR3 residues: CASRVKKGSGLTNQPQHF. The DNA for the CDR3 is TGTGCCAGCAGAGTAAAAAAGGGGTCCGGGCTAACTAATCAGCCCCAGCATTTT. The chain couples TRBV28 to TRBJ1-5; possible D gene TRBD1, 5 bases. Germline CDR1 and CDR2: MDHEN and SYDVKM. This CDR3 spans 18 amino acids. Trimming removed 6 bases at V and 4 bases at J, with 25 bases between. The full variable domain, with the rest looked up from reference TRBV28 and TRBJ1-5, is DVKVTQSSRYLVKRTGEKVFLECVQDMDHENMFWYRQDPGLGLRLIYFSYDVKMKEKGDIPEGYSVSREKKERFSLILESASTNQTSMYLCASRVKKGSGLTNQPQHFGDGTRLSIL.

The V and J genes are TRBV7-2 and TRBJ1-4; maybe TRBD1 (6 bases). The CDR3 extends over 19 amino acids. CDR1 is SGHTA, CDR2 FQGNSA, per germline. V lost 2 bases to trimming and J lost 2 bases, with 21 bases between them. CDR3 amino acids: CASSLLRRGGAETNEKLFF. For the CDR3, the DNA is TGTGCCAGCAGCTTATTACGCAGGGGCGGGGCTGAGACTAATGAAAAACTGTTTTTT.

CDR3 in amino acids: CASSFGVAEAFF. For the CDR3, the DNA is TGTGCCAGCAGCTTTGGGGTCGCTGAAGCTTTCTTT. The V gene is TRBV7-9, the J gene TRBJ1-1; no clear D gene. Germline V gene data show CDR1 as SEHNR and CDR2 as FQNEAQ (reference sequence). Trimming cost V 3 bases and J 6 bases, with 8 bases left between them. The CDR3 length is 12 residues.

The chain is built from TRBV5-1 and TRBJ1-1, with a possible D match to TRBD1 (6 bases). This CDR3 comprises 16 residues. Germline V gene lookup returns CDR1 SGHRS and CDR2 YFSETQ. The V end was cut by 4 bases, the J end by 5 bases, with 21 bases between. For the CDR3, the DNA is TGCGCCAGCAGCCGGATTGGTGCAGGGGCAGGAACTGAAGCTTTCTTT. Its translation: CASSRIGAGAGTEAFF.

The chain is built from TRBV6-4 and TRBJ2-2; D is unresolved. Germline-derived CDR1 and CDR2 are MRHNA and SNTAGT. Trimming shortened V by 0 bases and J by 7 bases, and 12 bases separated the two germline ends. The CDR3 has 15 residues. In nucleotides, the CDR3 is TGTGCCAGCAGTGACTCGATCTACCCCATCGGGGAGCTGTTTTTT. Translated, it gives CASSDSIYPIGELFF.